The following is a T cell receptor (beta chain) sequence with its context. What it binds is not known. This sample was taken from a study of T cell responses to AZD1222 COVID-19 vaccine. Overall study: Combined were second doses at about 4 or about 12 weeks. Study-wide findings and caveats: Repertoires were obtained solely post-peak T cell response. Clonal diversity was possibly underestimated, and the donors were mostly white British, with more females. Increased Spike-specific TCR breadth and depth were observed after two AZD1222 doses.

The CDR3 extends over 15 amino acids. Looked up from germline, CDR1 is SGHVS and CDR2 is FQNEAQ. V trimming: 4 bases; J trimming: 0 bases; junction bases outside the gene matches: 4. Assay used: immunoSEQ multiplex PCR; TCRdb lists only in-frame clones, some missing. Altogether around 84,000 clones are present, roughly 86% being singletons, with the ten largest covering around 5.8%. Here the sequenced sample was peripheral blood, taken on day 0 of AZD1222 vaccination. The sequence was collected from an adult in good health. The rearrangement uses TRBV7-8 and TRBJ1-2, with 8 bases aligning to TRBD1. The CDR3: CASSSGTGPNYGYTF. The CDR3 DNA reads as TGTGCCAGCAGCTCAGGGACAGGACCTAACTATGGCTACACCTTC.